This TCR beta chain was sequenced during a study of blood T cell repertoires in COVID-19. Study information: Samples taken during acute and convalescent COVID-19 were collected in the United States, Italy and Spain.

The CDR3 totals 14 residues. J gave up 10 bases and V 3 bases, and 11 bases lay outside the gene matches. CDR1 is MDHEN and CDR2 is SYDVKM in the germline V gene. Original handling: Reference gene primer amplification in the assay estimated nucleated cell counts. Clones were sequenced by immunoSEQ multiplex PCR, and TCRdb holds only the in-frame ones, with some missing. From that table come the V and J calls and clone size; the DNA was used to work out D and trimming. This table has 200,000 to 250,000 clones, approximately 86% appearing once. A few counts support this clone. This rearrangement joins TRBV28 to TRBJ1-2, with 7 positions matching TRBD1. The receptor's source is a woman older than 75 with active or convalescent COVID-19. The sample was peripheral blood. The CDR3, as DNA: TGTGCCAGCAGTTTCGGGACAGTTCTTAAAGTCTACACCTTC. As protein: CASSFGTVLKVYTF.